These T cell receptor beta chains were read from a single sample in a study of cytomegalovirus exposure and HLA in healthy donors. The table came from immunoSEQ multiplex PCR; TCRdb's copy has only in-frame clones and leaves some out. The table includes 120,000 or so clones, nearly 80% detected once. The specimen was PBMCs. All receptors derive from a woman aged 35 to 49 in good health and CMV-seronegative. CDR3s include the opening cysteine and the closing phenylalanine or tryptophan. Fields, in order: D gene, clone size, V gene, J gene, CDR3 protein, CDR3 DNA. A D gene is named only where the DNA matches it firmly. The size field is filled for only some rows; it gives once, few, many or a size class.

d_gene: .
abundance: few
v_gene: TRBV27
j_gene: TRBJ1-2
CDR3aa: CASSLSRQEGYGYTF
CDR3nt: TGTGCCAGCAGTTTATCTCGACAGGAAGGCTATGGCTACACCTTC

d_gene: TRBD2
abundance: .
v_gene: TRBV28
j_gene: TRBJ2-1
CDR3aa: CASSFPGLAGASNEQFF
CDR3nt: TGTGCCAGCAGTTTTCCGGGACTAGCGGGAGCATCTAATGAGCAGTTCTTC

d_gene: TRBD2
abundance: few
v_gene: TRBV4-1
j_gene: TRBJ2-1
CDR3aa: CASSQALAGFYNEQFF
CDR3nt: TGCGCCAGCAGCCAAGCACTAGCGGGATTTTACAATGAGCAGTTCTTC

d_gene: TRBD1
abundance: .
v_gene: TRBV5-1
j_gene: TRBJ2-1
CDR3aa: CASSFSGTGHNEQFF
CDR3nt: TGCGCCAGCAGCTTTTCCGGGACAGGACACAATGAGCAGTTCTTC

d_gene: TRBD1
abundance: .
v_gene: TRBV7-9
j_gene: TRBJ1-4
CDR3aa: CASSLQGQGEEKLFF
CDR3nt: TGTGCCAGCAGCTTACAGGGACAGGGGGAAGAAAAACTGTTTTTT

d_gene: .
abundance: .
v_gene: TRBV6-6
j_gene: TRBJ1-4
CDR3aa: CASSYWGLNEKLFF
CDR3nt: TGTGCCAGCAGTTACTGGGGGCTTAATGAAAAACTGTTTTTT

d_gene: .
abundance: few
v_gene: TRBV28
j_gene: TRBJ1-5
CDR3aa: CASSFWVSQGGQPQHF
CDR3nt: TGTGCCAGCAGTTTTTGGGTTTCGCAGGGAGGTCAGCCCCAGCATTTT

d_gene: TRBD1
abundance: .
v_gene: TRBV25-1
j_gene: TRBJ1-1
CDR3aa: CASSLRQGATEAFF
CDR3nt: TGTGCCAGCTCCCTAAGACAGGGGGCCACTGAAGCTTTCTTT

d_gene: .
abundance: .
v_gene: TRBV5-8
j_gene: TRBJ1-5
CDR3aa: CASSLRTGGQPQHF
CDR3nt: TGTGCCAGCAGCTTGCGAACAGGTGGTCAGCCCCAGCATTTT

d_gene: TRBD2
abundance: .
v_gene: TRBV28
j_gene: TRBJ2-3
CDR3aa: CASSSLAGASTDTQYF
CDR3nt: TGTGCCAGCAGTTCACTAGCGGGAGCGAGCACAGATACGCAGTATTTT

d_gene: TRBD1
abundance: .
v_gene: TRBV7-9
j_gene: TRBJ1-1
CDR3aa: CASSRQGNTEAFF
CDR3nt: TGTGCCAGCAGCCGACAGGGGAACACTGAAGCTTTCTTT

d_gene: .
abundance: .
v_gene: TRBV9
j_gene: TRBJ2-7
CDR3aa: CASSVVLNSYEQYF
CDR3nt: TGTGCCAGCAGCGTAGTCTTAAACTCCTACGAGCAGTACTTC

d_gene: .
abundance: .
v_gene: TRBV6-6
j_gene: TRBJ1-5
CDR3aa: CASSYLRPGGPQPQHF
CDR3nt: TGTGCCAGCAGTTACCTGCGGCCGGGGGGCCCTCAGCCCCAGCATTTT

d_gene: TRBD1
abundance: .
v_gene: TRBV23-1
j_gene: TRBJ1-5
CDR3aa: CASSQSGQSRQPQHF
CDR3nt: TGCGCCAGCAGTCAATCGGGACAGTCCCGCCAGCCCCAGCATTTT

d_gene: .
abundance: .
v_gene: TRBV7-9
j_gene: TRBJ2-2
CDR3aa: CASSLARARWGSNTGELFF
CDR3nt: TGTGCCAGCAGCTTAGCGAGGGCTAGATGGGGATCGAACACCGGGGAGCTGTTTTTT

d_gene: .
abundance: .
v_gene: TRBV21-1
j_gene: TRBJ2-7
CDR3aa: CASSKAGGLAGHYEQYF
CDR3nt: TGTGCCAGCAGCAAAGCAGGAGGACTAGCGGGCCATTACGAGCAGTACTTC

d_gene: .
abundance: .
v_gene: TRBV19
j_gene: TRBJ1-2
CDR3aa: CASSIGTKALYGYTF
CDR3nt: TGTGCCAGTAGTATTGGGACTAAGGCTCTATATGGCTACACCTTC

d_gene: .
abundance: .
v_gene: TRBV2
j_gene: TRBJ1-6
CDR3aa: CAAKTTNSPLHF
CDR3nt: TGTGCCGCAAAGACAACCAATTCACCCCTCCACTTT

d_gene: TRBD2
abundance: .
v_gene: TRBV5-1
j_gene: TRBJ2-3
CDR3aa: CASSLAGSGRGRDTDTQYF
CDR3nt: TGCGCCAGCAGCTTGGCCGGTAGCGGGAGGGGACGGGACACAGATACGCAGTATTTT

d_gene: TRBD1
abundance: .
v_gene: TRBV28
j_gene: TRBJ2-1
CDR3aa: CATTGGREQFF
CDR3nt: TGTGCCACCACAGGGGGCCGGGAGCAGTTCTTC

d_gene: .
abundance: .
v_gene: TRBV6-5
j_gene: TRBJ2-6
CDR3aa: CASSYRQNSGANVLTF
CDR3nt: TGTGCCAGCAGTTACAGACAGAACTCTGGGGCCAACGTCCTGACTTTC

d_gene: TRBD2
abundance: .
v_gene: TRBV7-2
j_gene: TRBJ2-1
CDR3aa: CASSGGGAYYNEQFF
CDR3nt: TGTGCCAGCAGCGGCGGGGGGGCCTACTACAATGAGCAGTTCTTC

d_gene: TRBD2
abundance: .
v_gene: TRBV5-1
j_gene: TRBJ2-1
CDR3aa: CASSPGLGLEQFF
CDR3nt: TGCGCCAGCAGCCCGGGACTAGGGCTTGAGCAGTTCTTC

d_gene: TRBD2
abundance: .
v_gene: TRBV5-8
j_gene: TRBJ2-2
CDR3aa: CASSLFAGVSERELFF
CDR3nt: TGTGCCAGCAGCTTATTCGCGGGAGTGTCTGAAAGGGAGCTGTTTTTT

d_gene: TRBD2
abundance: .
v_gene: TRBV11-2
j_gene: TRBJ2-3
CDR3aa: CASSSLAGSSTDTQYF
CDR3nt: TGTGCCAGCAGCTCCCTAGCGGGGAGTAGCACAGATACGCAGTATTTT

d_gene: .
abundance: .
v_gene: TRBV28
j_gene: TRBJ2-1
CDR3aa: CASNRANNEQFF
CDR3nt: TGTGCCAGCAACAGGGCAAACAATGAGCAGTTCTTC

d_gene: TRBD1
abundance: .
v_gene: TRBV10-3
j_gene: TRBJ2-7
CDR3aa: CATGTGASYEQYF
CDR3nt: TGTGCCACCGGGACAGGGGCCTCCTACGAGCAGTACTTC